Sequencing of this TCR beta chain was carried out in a study of T-cell memory formation after mild COVID-19. TCRdb fed the 5' RACE reads into MiXCR, producing one record per CDR3 protein. Of 150,000 to 200,000 distinct CDR3 sequences listed, about a sixth are singletons. Sequenced sample: PBMCs or a T cell subset sorted from them (not recorded which). The TCR sequence derives from an adult woman who had mild COVID-19 (a few samples of this study predate the infection). Cell type and time point are not known.

In DNA, the CDR3 is TGCGCCAGCAGCCCGGGACAGAGAAATGAAAAACTGTTTTTT. Its translation: CASSPGQRNEKLFF. J is TRBJ1-4 and V is TRBV5-1, with TRBD1 matching 7 bases. The CDR3 loop spans 14 amino acids. Germline V gives CDR1 SGHRS, CDR2 YFSETQ. V trimming: 4 bases; J trimming: 5 bases; junction bases outside the gene matches: 5.